This T cell receptor (beta chain) is drawn from a study of T cells after yellow fever vaccination. Study observations and caveats: Though it reached lower strength, the secondary response hit its peak faster, day 5 versus 15.

TCRdb analysed the 5' RACE reads with MiXCR anew, one entry per CDR3 protein. This sample has 65,000 to 90,000 distinct CDR3 sequences, with 13% found just once. The sequencing used CD8+ T cells not binding an NS4B(214-222) dextramer, sorted from PBMCs, collected 20 to 25 days after the first yellow fever vaccination. The source of this sequence is a man aged 18 to 29 who received the YFV17D yellow fever vaccine.

The CDR3 region is CASSPYRGHSSYNEQFF. For the CDR3, the DNA is TGTGCCAGCAGCCCGTACAGGGGGCATAGCTCCTACAATGAGCAGTTCTTC. The chain uses TRBV7-6 and TRBJ2-1, with TRBD1 matching over 9 bases. Germline CDR1 and CDR2: SGHVS and FNYEAQ. The CDR3 covers 17 residues. J lost 0 bases, V lost 5 bases, and 8 bases had no gene match. Full variable domain (outside the CDR3, taken from reference TRBV7-6 and TRBJ2-1): GAGVSQSPRYKVTKRGQDVALRCDPISGHVSLYWYRQALGQGPEFLTYFNYEAQQDKSGLPNDRFSAERPEGSISTLTIQRTEQRDSAMYRCASSPYRGHSSYNEQFFGPGTRLTVL.